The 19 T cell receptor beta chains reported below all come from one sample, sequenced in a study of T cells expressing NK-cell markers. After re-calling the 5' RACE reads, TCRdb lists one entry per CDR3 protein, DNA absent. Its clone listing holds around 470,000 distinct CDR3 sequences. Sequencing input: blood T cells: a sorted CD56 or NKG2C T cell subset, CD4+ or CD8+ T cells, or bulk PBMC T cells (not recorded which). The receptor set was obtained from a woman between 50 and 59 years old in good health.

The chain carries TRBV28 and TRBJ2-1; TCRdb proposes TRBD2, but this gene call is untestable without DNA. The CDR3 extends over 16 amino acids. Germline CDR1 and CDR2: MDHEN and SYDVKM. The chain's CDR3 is CASSDTSGSSYNEQFF.

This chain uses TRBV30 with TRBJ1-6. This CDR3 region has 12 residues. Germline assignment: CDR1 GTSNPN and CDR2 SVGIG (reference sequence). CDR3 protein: CAWSVGNSPLHF.

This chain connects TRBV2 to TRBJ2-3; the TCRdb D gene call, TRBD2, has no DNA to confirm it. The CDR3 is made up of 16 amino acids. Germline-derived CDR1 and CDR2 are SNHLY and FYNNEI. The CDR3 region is CASSGPSPAWTDTQYF.

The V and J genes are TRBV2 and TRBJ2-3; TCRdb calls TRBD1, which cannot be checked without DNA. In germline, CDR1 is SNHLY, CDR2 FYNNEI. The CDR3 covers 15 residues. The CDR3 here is CASRAGQGGPDTQYF.

The CDR3 loop is CASSPGQGVRTDTQYF. The V call is TRBV7-6, the J call TRBJ2-3; there is no DNA to check the TCRdb D call of TRBD1. This CDR3 has 16 amino acids. CDR1 and CDR2 from the germline V gene are SGHVS and FNYEAQ.

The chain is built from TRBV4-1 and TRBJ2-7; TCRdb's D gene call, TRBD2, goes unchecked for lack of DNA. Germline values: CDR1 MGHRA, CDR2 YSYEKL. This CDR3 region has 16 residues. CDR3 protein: CASSPTAKGRPYEQYF.

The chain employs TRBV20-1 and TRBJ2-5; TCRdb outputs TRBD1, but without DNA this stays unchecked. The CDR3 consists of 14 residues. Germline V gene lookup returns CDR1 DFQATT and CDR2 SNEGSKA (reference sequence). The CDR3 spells CSARVRTDRETQYF.

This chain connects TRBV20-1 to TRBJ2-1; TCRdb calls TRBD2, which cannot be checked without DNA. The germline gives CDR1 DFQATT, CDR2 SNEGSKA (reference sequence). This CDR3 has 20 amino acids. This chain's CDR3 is CSASEVDSSRTSGSPHEQFF.

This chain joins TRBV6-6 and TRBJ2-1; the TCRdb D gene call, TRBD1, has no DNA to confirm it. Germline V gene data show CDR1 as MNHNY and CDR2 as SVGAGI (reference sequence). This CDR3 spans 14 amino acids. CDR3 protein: CASSYGGSHNEQFF.

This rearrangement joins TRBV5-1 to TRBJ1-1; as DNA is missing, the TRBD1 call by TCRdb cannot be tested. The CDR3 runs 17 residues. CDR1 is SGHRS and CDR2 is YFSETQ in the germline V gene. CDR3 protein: CASSLAGSGGGHTEAFF. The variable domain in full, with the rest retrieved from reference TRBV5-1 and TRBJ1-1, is KAGVTQTPRYLIKTRGQQVTLSCSPISGHRSVSWYQQTPGQGLQFLFEYFSETQRNKGNFPGRFSGRQFSNSRSEMNVSTLELGDSALYLCASSLAGSGGGHTEAFFGQGTRLTVV.

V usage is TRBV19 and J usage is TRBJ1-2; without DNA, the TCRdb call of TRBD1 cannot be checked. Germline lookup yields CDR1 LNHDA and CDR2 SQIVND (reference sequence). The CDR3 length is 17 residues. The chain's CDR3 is CASSEQAGGVGSYGYTF.

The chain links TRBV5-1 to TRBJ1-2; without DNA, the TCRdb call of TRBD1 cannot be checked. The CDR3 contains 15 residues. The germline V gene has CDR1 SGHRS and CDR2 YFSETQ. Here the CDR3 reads CASSFSRGADYGYTF.

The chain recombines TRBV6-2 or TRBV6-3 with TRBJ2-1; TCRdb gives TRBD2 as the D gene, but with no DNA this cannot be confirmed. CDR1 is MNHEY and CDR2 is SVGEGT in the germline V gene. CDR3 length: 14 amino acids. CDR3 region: CASRTSGRLHEQFF.

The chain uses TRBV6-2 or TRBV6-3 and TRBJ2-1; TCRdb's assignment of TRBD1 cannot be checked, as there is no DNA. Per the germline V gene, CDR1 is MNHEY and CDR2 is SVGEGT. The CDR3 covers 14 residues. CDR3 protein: CASSLPGQSNEQFF.

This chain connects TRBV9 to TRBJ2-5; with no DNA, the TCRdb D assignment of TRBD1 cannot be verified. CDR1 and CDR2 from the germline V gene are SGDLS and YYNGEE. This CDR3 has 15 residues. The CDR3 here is CASSPRQIGAETQYF.

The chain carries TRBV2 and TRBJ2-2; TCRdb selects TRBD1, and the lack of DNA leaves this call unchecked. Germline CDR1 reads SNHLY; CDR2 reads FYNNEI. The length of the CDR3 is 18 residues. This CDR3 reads CASITVKLDSKATGELFF.

CDR3 sequence reads: CASSVEMGEQFF. V usage is TRBV9 and J usage is TRBJ2-1. The V gene's germline CDR1 is SGDLS and CDR2 YYNGEE. This CDR3 contains 12 residues.

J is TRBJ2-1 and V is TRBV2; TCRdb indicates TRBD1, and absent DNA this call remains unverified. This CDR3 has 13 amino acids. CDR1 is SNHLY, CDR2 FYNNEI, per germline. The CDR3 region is CASSDYDRPEQFF.

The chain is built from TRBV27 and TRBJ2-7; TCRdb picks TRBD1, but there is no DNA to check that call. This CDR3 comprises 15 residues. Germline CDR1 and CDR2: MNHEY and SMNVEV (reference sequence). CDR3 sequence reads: CASSGGQGYSYEQYF.